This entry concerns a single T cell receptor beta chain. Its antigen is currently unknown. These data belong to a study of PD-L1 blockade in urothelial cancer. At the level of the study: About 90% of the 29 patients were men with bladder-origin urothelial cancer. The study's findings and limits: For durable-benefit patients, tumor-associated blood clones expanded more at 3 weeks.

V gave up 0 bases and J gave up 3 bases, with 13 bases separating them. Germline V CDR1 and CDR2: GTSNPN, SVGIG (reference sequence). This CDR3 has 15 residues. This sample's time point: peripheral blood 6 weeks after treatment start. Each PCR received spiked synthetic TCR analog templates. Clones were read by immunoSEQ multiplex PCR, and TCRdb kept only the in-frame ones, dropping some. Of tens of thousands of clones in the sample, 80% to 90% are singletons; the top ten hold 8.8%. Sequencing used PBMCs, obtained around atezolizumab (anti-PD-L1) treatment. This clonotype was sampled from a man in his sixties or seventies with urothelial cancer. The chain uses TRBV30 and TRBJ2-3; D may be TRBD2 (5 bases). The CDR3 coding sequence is TGTGCCTGGAGTGTAAACTCGGGCGGGACAGATACGCAGTATTTT. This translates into CAWSVNSGGTDTQYF.